This T cell receptor beta chain was obtained from a study of control samples from healthy donors and cancer patients. The CDR3 has 14 residues. In germline, CDR1 is SNHLY, CDR2 FYNNEI. V was pared by 0 bases and J by 4 bases, with 9 bases between. The data were produced by immunoSEQ multiplex PCR, yet TCRdb's version contains in-frame clones alone and is incomplete. The sample yields fewer than 110,000 clones, more than 85% seen once. The TCR was taken from a man aged 60-69 years with lung cancer. The chain joins TRBV2 to TRBJ1-1, with a possible D match to TRBD1 (5 bases). The sequenced material came from PBMCs. CDR3 nucleotides: TGTGCCAGCAGTGAAGCACCAGGGAGCACTGAAGCTTTCTTT. Translated, it gives CASSEAPGSTEAFF.